Listed here are 24 T cell receptor beta chains from one sample, sequenced in a study of cytomegalovirus exposure and HLA in healthy donors. The primer mix had 60 Vbeta and 13 Jbeta primers. Here immunoSEQ multiplex PCR was the method, and the copy in TCRdb shows in-frame clones only, minus some. Its table records about 160,000 clones. The sample consisted of PBMCs. These TCRs come from a woman in her 50s in good health and CMV-seronegative.

This chain connects TRBV29-1 to TRBJ1-1; D not resolved. This CDR3 is 13 amino acids long. CDR1 is SQVTM and CDR2 is ANQGSEA in the germline V gene. V was pared by 4 bases and J by 5 bases, with 14 bases between. In DNA form, the CDR3 reads TGCAGCGTTGCGCAGGCCAGAGGGACTGAAGCTTTCTTT. Amino acid sequence: CSVAQARGTEAFF.

With regard to this clone: The sample contains more than one DNA sequence encoding this CDR3. The chain recombines TRBV19 with TRBJ1-2; 10 positions match TRBD1. The germline V gene has CDR1 LNHDA and CDR2 SQIVND (reference sequence). CDR3 length equals 15 residues. With V trimmed by 5 bases and J by 2 bases, 5 bases remained unmatched. CDR3 DNA sequence: TGTGCCAGTAGTCCCCAGACAGGGGGCAACTATGGCTACACCTTC. Residues: CASSPQTGGNYGYTF.

The gene calls are TRBV30 and TRBJ2-2; D possibly corresponds to TRBD2 (6 bases). V was trimmed by 2 bases and J by 6 bases, leaving 10 bases between them. CDR1 is GTSNPN, CDR2 SVGIG, per germline (reference sequence). This CDR3 spans 13 amino acids. The CDR3 reads CAWSPGVAGELFF. The DNA for the CDR3 is TGTGCCTGGAGTCCGGGGGTAGCCGGGGAGCTGTTTTTT.

The chain has TRBV4-3 and TRBJ2-7; the match to TRBD2 covers 9 bases. The CDR3 sequence is 16 residues long. Per the germline V gene, CDR1 is LGHNA and CDR2 is YSLEER. V lost 0 bases and J lost 4; bases outside the gene matches: 7. As DNA, the CDR3 is TGCGCCAGCAGCCAAGATGCCCTAGCGGGAAGGTACGAGCAGTACTTC. Translated: CASSQDALAGRYEQYF.

The rearrangement links TRBV7-3 to TRBJ2-7; D unclear. CDR1 and CDR2 from the germline V gene are SGHTA and FQGTGA. This CDR3 region has 14 residues. V was pared by 2 bases and J by 5 bases, with 13 bases between. CDR3 loop: CASSLQHSSNEQYF. DNA for the CDR3: TGTGCCAGCAGCTTACAACATTCTTCCAACGAGCAGTACTTC.

The gene calls are TRBV18 and TRBJ1-1; D remains ambiguous. V gave up 6 bases and J gave up 4 bases, with 12 bases separating them. This CDR3 has 13 residues. Looked up from germline, CDR1 is KGHSH and CDR2 is LQKENI. The CDR3 region is CASSLTGSTEAFF. Here the CDR3 DNA reads TGTGCCAGCTCGCTTACGGGATCCACTGAAGCTTTCTTT.

The chain is built from TRBV6-1 and TRBJ2-7; a weak D match, TRBD1 (5 bases). V lost 2 bases and J lost 3, with 8 bases in between. Germline loops: CDR1 MNHNS, CDR2 SASEGT. The CDR3 spans 13 residues. The CDR3 spells CASSERQYYEQYF. In nucleotides, the CDR3 is TGTGCCAGCAGTGAACGACAGTACTACGAGCAGTACTTC.

For the CDR3, the DNA is TGTGCCTGGAATTTTGGTGGGGACAGGGGCTACGAGCAGTACTTC. It specifies CAWNFGGDRGYEQYF. The chain employs TRBV30 and TRBJ2-7; 10 bases agree with TRBD1. After removal of 4 bases from V and 3 bases from J, the junction contained 9 bases not matched to a gene. Germline CDR1 and CDR2: GTSNPN and SVGIG (reference sequence). The length of the CDR3 is 15 residues.

V and J are TRBV30 and TRBJ2-3, with 7 bases lining up with TRBD2. The CDR3 loop spans 14 amino acids. The germline gives CDR1 GTSNPN, CDR2 SVGIG (reference sequence). With V trimmed by 3 bases and J by 0 bases, 3 bases remained unmatched. The CDR3 nucleotides are TGTGCCTGGAGACTAGCGCGTAGCACAGATACGCAGTATTTT. It codes for CAWRLARSTDTQYF.

The chain couples TRBV2 to TRBJ1-2, with D tentatively TRBD1 (5 bases). V dropped 3 bases and J dropped 4 bases, with 9 bases sitting between them. Germline lookup yields CDR1 SNHLY and CDR2 FYNNEI. There are 13 residues in the CDR3. The CDR3 region has the DNA TGTGCCAGCAGTGACGCAGGGATCTATGGCTACACCTTC. Amino acids: CASSDAGIYGYTF. The full variable domain, in which reference TRBV2 and TRBJ1-2 provide the parts outside the CDR3, is EPEVTQTPSHQVTQMGQEVILRCVPISNHLYFYWYRQILGQKVEFLVSFYNNEISEKSEIFDDQFSVERPDGSNFTLKIRSTKLEDSAMYFCASSDAGIYGYTFGSGTRLTVV.

This chain uses TRBV30 with TRBJ1-3; D might be TRBD1 (5 bases). Per germline, CDR1 GTSNPN and CDR2 SVGIG (reference sequence). Trimming pared 7 bases from V and 0 bases from J, leaving 7 bases between. The CDR3 is 12 amino acids. CDR3 sequence: CAYRFSGNTIYF. The CDR3 DNA follows: TGTGCCTACAGGTTCTCTGGAAACACCATATATTTT.

The chain recombines TRBV28 with TRBJ2-7, with D perhaps TRBD2 (6 bases). With 5 bases removed from V and 4 bases from J, the gap between germline ends came to 18 bases. The CDR3 has 15 residues. Germline V CDR1 and CDR2: MDHEN, SYDVKM. The DNA for the CDR3 is TGTGCCAGCAGTCCCACGGGAGTAGCCAGGTACGAGCAGTACTTC. This sequence encodes CASSPTGVARYEQYF.

The chain couples TRBV7-9 to TRBJ1-6, with 10 positions matching TRBD1. V lost 1 base, J lost 8 bases, and 2 bases stayed unmatched. CDR1 SEHNR and CDR2 FQNEAQ come from the germline V gene (reference sequence). This CDR3 is built from 15 residues. CDR3 amino acids: CASSLEGTGDSPLHF. The CDR3 DNA is TGTGCCAGCAGCTTAGAGGGGACAGGGGATTCACCCCTCCACTTT.

V is TRBV6-1 and J is TRBJ2-7; D is undetermined. The CDR3 totals 14 residues. Trimming cost V 2 bases and J 8 bases, with 16 bases left between them. Germline V gene lookup returns CDR1 MNHNS and CDR2 SASEGT. For the CDR3, the DNA is TGTGCCAGCAGTGAAAGTAGGAGAACCGCGCAGCAGTACTTC. This sequence encodes CASSESRRTAQQYF.

The V and J genes are TRBV7-9 and TRBJ2-7, with unresolved D. The V gene's germline CDR1 is SEHNR and CDR2 FQNEAQ (reference sequence). The CDR3 runs to 13 residues. The V end lost 1 base, the J end lost 2 bases, and 6 bases lay between the germline ends. The CDR3 region is CASSLVGPYEQYF. CDR3 nucleotide sequence: TGTGCCAGCAGCTTAGTTGGGCCCTACGAGCAGTACTTC.

This chain connects TRBV18 to TRBJ2-7; possible D gene TRBD2, 5 bases. CDR3 size: 14 residues. The V and J ends lost 3 bases and 6 bases respectively, with 15 bases between them. Germline V gene data show CDR1 as KGHSH and CDR2 as LQKENI. Here the CDR3 reads CASSPRELEGEQYF. DNA of the CDR3: TGTGCCAGCTCACCCCGGGAACTAGAGGGCGAGCAGTACTTC.

The V call is TRBV5-1, the J call TRBJ1-1; the D gene is possibly TRBD1 (5 bases). CDR1 and CDR2 (germline): SGHRS, YFSETQ. Trimming took 0 bases from V and 5 from J, leaving 14 bases between them. CDR3 length equals 15 residues. CDR3 protein: CASSLVGGSRTEAFF. The CDR3 nucleotides read TGCGCCAGCAGCTTGGTCGGGGGGAGCCGGACTGAAGCTTTCTTT.

CDR3 bases: TGTGCCAGCAGTTCCACGGCCGGGACAGGGGGGGAAGCTTTCTTT. Translating it yields CASSSTAGTGGEAFF. The chain is built from TRBV6-6 and TRBJ1-1, with 11 bases that match TRBD1. The germline CDR1 and CDR2 sequences are MNHNY and SVGAGI (reference sequence). The length of the CDR3 is 15 residues. V dropped 4 bases and J dropped 8; count of bases not matched to a gene: 9.

The genes are TRBV30 and TRBJ1-6; tentatively, D is TRBD1 (5 bases). Per germline, CDR1 GTSNPN and CDR2 SVGIG (reference sequence). V shed 1 base and J shed 9 bases, with 19 bases lying between them. This CDR3 comprises 16 residues. The CDR3, as DNA: TGTGCCTGGAGTGATACGGGACTGGGGAAGTTTTCACCCCTCCACTTT. The encoded protein is CAWSDTGLGKFSPLHF.

This chain joins TRBV6-5 and TRBJ2-3; TRBD2 aligns across 7 bases. Trimming cost V 7 bases and J 6 bases; bases outside gene matches: 13. This CDR3 contains 15 residues. The germline gives CDR1 MNHEY, CDR2 SVGAGI. The CDR3 reads CASNPRTGGKDTQYF. The CDR3 DNA is TGTGCCAGCAACCCGCGGACGGGGGGTAAGGATACGCAGTATTTT.

The chain has TRBV27 and TRBJ2-5; no clear D. CDR1 MNHEY and CDR2 SMNVEV come from the germline V gene (reference sequence). Trimming cost V 3 bases and J 4 bases, with 9 bases left between them. The CDR3 covers 13 residues. The CDR3 nucleotides read TGTGCCAGCAGTTTGCACAGACGAGAGACCCAGTACTTC. Amino acid sequence: CASSLHRRETQYF.

V is TRBV6-5 and J is TRBJ1-2; D is undetermined. This CDR3 is 12 amino acids long. The V gene lost 9 bases and the J gene lost 2 bases, with 10 bases spanning the gap. Germline V gene sequence: CDR1 MNHEY, CDR2 SVGAGI. CDR3 residues: CASRHNNYGYTF. The CDR3 DNA reads as TGTGCCAGTAGACATAACAACTATGGCTACACCTTC.

The J gene is TRBJ2-7, the V gene TRBV6-1; 7 bases line up with TRBD1. J was trimmed by 1 base and V by 3 bases; bases with no gene match: 9. Germline V gene sequence: CDR1 MNHNS, CDR2 SASEGT. There are 16 residues in the CDR3. The CDR3 spells CASSESTGFGSYEQYF. The CDR3 bases are TGTGCCAGCAGTGAGTCGACAGGGTTCGGGTCCTACGAGCAGTACTTC.

This rearrangement joins TRBV30 to TRBJ1-2; D might be TRBD1 (5 bases). The CDR3 runs to 12 residues. Germline V gives CDR1 GTSNPN, CDR2 SVGIG (reference sequence). V lost 4 bases, J lost 7 bases, and 13 bases lay in between. This CDR3 reads CAWNMVTGGYTF. In DNA form, the CDR3 reads TGTGCCTGGAATATGGTAACAGGTGGCTACACCTTC.